This T cell receptor (beta chain) was retrieved from a study of shared clonotypes between healthy human individuals. Assay: immunoSEQ multiplex PCR; the TCRdb copy retains only in-frame clones and omits some. The table lists 2 million to 2.5 million clones, roughly 95% of them singletons. As for this clone: Its matching antigen is unknown.

There are 15 residues in the CDR3. Trimming at V came to 1 base and at J to 6 bases, leaving 4 bases not matched to a gene. Germline V gene lookup returns CDR1 KGHSH and CDR2 LQKENI. Study-wide results and limits: Between several donors, naive CD4 clonotypes were shared at a level of about 5.3%.

Sequenced input: naive CD4+ T cells sorted from blood. Subset specified: CD45RA+ positively selected. V usage is TRBV18 and J usage is TRBJ2-1, with 9 bases fitting TRBD1. The clonotype comes from a man aged 18 to 29 in good health. This CDR3 is CASSPRGTGSNEQFF. The DNA for the CDR3 is TGTGCCAGCTCACCACGTGGGACAGGGAGCAATGAGCAGTTCTTC.